The rows below give T cell receptor beta chains drawn from one sample of a study of blood T cells in healthy people across ages. Each CDR3 protein is one row after TCRdb ran MiXCR on the 5' RACE reads. The table shows under 1,000,000 distinct CDR3 sequences, with about half occurring only once. The sequencing sample was made of blood. The receptors were gathered from a man at least 80 years old in good health. Both conserved end residues are part of each CDR3. The D gene is left open where the match is weak. Clone size is not always given. Where it is, it says once, few, many or a class for expanded clones.

D,size,J,V,CDR3,DNA
TRBD2,many,TRBJ2-7,TRBV29-1,CSVGTSGSLGEQYF,TGCAGCGTGGGGACTAGCGGGAGTCTGGGCGAGCAGTACTTC
TRBD1,few,TRBJ2-5,TRBV28,CASSLLGQGIQETQYF,TGTGCCAGCAGTTTACTGGGACAGGGGATCCAAGAGACCCAGTACTTC
TRBD1,NA,TRBJ2-7,TRBV7-2,CASSRQGTEYNEQYF,TGTGCCAGTAGCAGACAGGGGACTGAGTACAATGAGCAGTACTTC
NA,NA,TRBJ2-1,TRBV27,CASSQGGREQFF,TGTGCCAGCAGCCAAGGGGGTAGGGAGCAGTTCTTC
TRBD2,NA,TRBJ2-1,TRBV24-1,CATRRNGTTHDSSYNEQFF,TGTGCCACCAGAAGAAATGGGACTACCCACGATAGCTCCTACAATGAGCAGTTCTTC
NA,NA,TRBJ2-3,TRBV12-3/TRBV12-4,CASTPPGYSWQSSTDTQYF,TGTGCCAGCACCCCCCCTGGGTATTCTTGGCAGTCTAGCACAGATACGCAGTATTTT
TRBD2,NA,TRBJ2-1,TRBV6-2/TRBV6-3,CASSPGTSPYNEQFF,TGTGCCAGCAGTCCCGGGACTAGCCCTTACAATGAGCAGTTCTTC
NA,few,TRBJ2-1,TRBV14,CASSQVNRNEQFF,TGTGCCAGCAGCCAAGTAAACAGGAATGAGCAGTTCTTC
TRBD1,NA,TRBJ1-2,TRBV18,CASSPRTGDVGYTF,TGTGCCAGCTCACCACGGACAGGGGACGTTGGCTACACCTTC
NA,NA,TRBJ2-5,TRBV4-2,CASSQGANQETQYF,TGTGCCAGCAGCCAAGGGGCCAACCAAGAGACCCAGTACTTC
NA,few,TRBJ1-4,TRBV20-1,CSAREVALGNEKLFF,TGCAGTGCTAGAGAGGTGGCACTTGGTAATGAAAAACTGTTTTTT
NA,many,TRBJ2-3,TRBV6-5,CASRDTDTQYF,TGTGCCAGCCGTGACACAGATACGCAGTATTTT
NA,few,TRBJ2-5,TRBV6-1,CASSELGVGLQETQYF,TGTGCCAGCAGTGAATTGGGTGTCGGGTTACAAGAGACCCAGTACTTC
TRBD2,NA,TRBJ2-7,TRBV5-1,CASSTAGTSGSYEQYF,TGCGCCAGCAGCACCGCGGGGACTAGCGGGAGCTACGAGCAGTACTTC
NA,NA,TRBJ2-1,TRBV6-1,CASSPRSGASSYNEQFF,TGTGCCAGCAGCCCTAGGTCGGGGGCAAGCTCCTACAATGAGCAGTTCTTC
TRBD2,few,TRBJ2-3,TRBV29-1,CSALGLAESTDTQYF,TGCAGCGCCCTAGGACTAGCGGAGAGCACAGATACGCAGTATTTT
NA,few,TRBJ1-1,TRBV29-1,CSVDLGGGTEAFF,TGCAGCGTTGATCTTGGGGGGGGCACTGAAGCTTTCTTT
NA,NA,TRBJ2-1,TRBV18,CAGSPPMGQNNEQFF,TGTGCCGGCTCACCACCGATGGGCCAGAACAATGAGCAGTTCTTC
NA,NA,TRBJ1-5,TRBV3-1,CASSQRQGNQPQHF,TGTGCCAGCAGCCAAAGGCAGGGAAATCAGCCCCAGCATTTT
NA,NA,TRBJ2-7,TRBV7-3,CASSEDDSYEQYF,TGTGCCAGCAGCGAAGACGACTCCTACGAGCAGTACTTC
TRBD1,NA,TRBJ2-1,TRBV2,CASNEGDRVYNEQFF,TGTGCCAGCAATGAAGGGGACAGGGTCTACAATGAGCAGTTCTTC
NA,NA,TRBJ1-1,TRBV5-1,CASNDQRGGTEAFF,TGCGCCAGCAACGATCAACGAGGGGGCACTGAAGCTTTCTTT
NA,many,TRBJ2-4,TRBV5-1,CAGCEGSEAKNIQYF,TGCGCCGGGTGTGAGGGAAGTGAAGCCAAAAACATTCAGTACTTC
NA,few,TRBJ2-5,TRBV2,CASSVFGHYQETQYF,TGTGCCAGCAGTGTATTCGGACACTACCAAGAGACCCAGTACTTC